The 28 T cell receptor beta chains in this list originate from one sample, sequenced in a study of T cells after yellow fever vaccination. TCRdb used MiXCR to reprocess the 5' RACE reads, holding one entry per CDR3 protein. The sample contains 250,000 to 300,000 distinct CDR3 sequences, 5.2% of which appear only once. The sample here was CD4+ T cells sorted from PBMCs, taken on the day of the yellow fever booster vaccination. These receptors originate from a man between 18 and 29 years old who received the YFV17D yellow fever vaccine.

This clonotype was found many times. The rearrangement links TRBV6-2 or TRBV6-3 to TRBJ2-7, with D possibly being TRBD1 or TRBD2 (6 bases each). CDR3 length: 17 amino acids. Germline lookup yields CDR1 MNHEY and CDR2 SVGEGT. CDR3 DNA: TGTGCTATATCGCGAGGGGGGCGGGCTTCTCGCCCCTACGAGCAGTACGTC. Its protein product is CAISRGGRASRPYEQYV.

This clonotype showed up many times. In DNA, the CDR3 is TGTGCCAGCAGCCAAGACGGTTTACGCAGTATGTACTTC. It yields the protein CASSQDGLRSMYF. V is TRBV3-1 and J is TRBJ2-7; D unresolved. Germline values: CDR1 LGHDT, CDR2 YNNKEL (reference sequence). Trimming shortened V by 0 bases and J by 12 bases, and 15 bases separated the two germline ends. This CDR3 has 13 residues.

The chain links TRBV19 to TRBJ1-5, with 7 bases matching TRBD1. CDR1 is LNHDA, CDR2 SQIVND, per germline (reference sequence). The J segment lost 5 bases and the V segment lost 9 bases, leaving 7 bases of the junction unmatched. The CDR3 has 13 residues. The CDR3 nucleotides are TGTGCCAGCCGAACCAGGGGGGATCAGCCCCAGCATTTT. Its protein product is CASRTRGDQPQHF.

This clonotype was counted between two and nine times. The rearrangement links TRBV7-2 to TRBJ1-4, with TRBD1 matching 8 bases. V was clipped by 4 bases and J by 7 bases; unmatched bases: 14. Looked up from germline, CDR1 is SGHTA and CDR2 is FQGNSA. This CDR3 spans 17 amino acids. CDR3 protein: CASSSLGQGVRGEKLFF. CDR3 DNA sequence: TGTGCCAGCAGCTCCCTCGGACAGGGAGTAAGAGGTGAAAAACTGTTTTTT.

This clonotype was recorded at least ten times. J is TRBJ2-5 and V is TRBV5-1; 7 positions agree with TRBD2. Per germline, CDR1 SGHRS and CDR2 YFSETQ. This CDR3 is 15 amino acids long. V was clipped by 0 bases and J by 4 bases; unmatched bases: 6. CDR3 DNA sequence: TGCGCCAGCAGCTTGGGACCGGGGGGAGGAGAGACCCAGTACTTC. It yields the protein CASSLGPGGGETQYF.

This clonotype is medium-sized within its sample. The rearrangement uses TRBV7-2 and TRBJ2-1; TRBD2 aligns across 8 bases. The CDR3 has 16 residues. Unmatched junction bases numbered 10, after V lost 6 bases and J lost 3 bases. CDR1 SGHTA and CDR2 FQGNSA come from the germline V gene. The CDR3 region has the DNA TGTGCCAGCAGACCCCTCAGCGGGGGCGGCTACAATGAGCAGTTCTTC. Its protein product is CASRPLSGGGYNEQFF. Full variable domain (rest looked up from reference TRBV7-2 and TRBJ2-1): GAGVSQSPSNKVTEKGKDVELRCDPISGHTALYWYRQSLGQGLEFLIYFQGNSAPDKSGLPSDRFSAERTGGSVSTLTIQRTQQEDSAVYLCASRPLSGGGYNEQFFGPGTRLTVL.

This clonotype was counted at least ten times. This chain links TRBV5-1 with TRBJ2-3; D uncertain. V was pared by 0 bases and J by 6 bases, with 11 bases between. The CDR3 runs 14 residues. Germline assignment: CDR1 SGHRS and CDR2 YFSETQ. The CDR3 region is CASSLGQPFDTQYF. In nucleotides, the CDR3 is TGCGCCAGCAGCTTGGGGCAGCCCTTTGATACGCAGTATTTT.

This clonotype has just a few counts. The rearrangement links TRBV6-2 or TRBV6-3 to TRBJ1-1; possibly TRBD1 for D (6 bases). Germline CDR1 MNHEY, CDR2 SVGEGT. This CDR3 is built from 16 residues. V was cut by 4 bases and J by 2 bases, with 17 bases left in between. The CDR3 sequence: CASSSPGARVNTEAFF. CDR3 in DNA: TGTGCCAGCAGTTCCCCGGGGGCTCGTGTAAACACTGAAGCTTTCTTT.

This chain connects TRBV6-5 to TRBJ1-1, with unresolved D. The V end was cut by 4 bases, the J end by 2 bases, with 14 bases between. This CDR3 spans 15 amino acids. Per germline, CDR1 MNHEY and CDR2 SVGAGI. The CDR3: CASSFGRSGNTEAFF. The DNA for the CDR3 is TGTGCCAGCAGTTTCGGCAGGTCCGGAAACACTGAAGCTTTCTTT.

The chain joins TRBV5-1 to TRBJ1-2; 11 positions match TRBD1. The CDR3 spans 14 residues. The germline gives CDR1 SGHRS, CDR2 YFSETQ. Unmatched junction bases numbered 6, after V lost 4 bases and J lost 7 bases. The CDR3 reads CASSTGQGAAGYTF. CDR3 sequence (DNA): TGCGCCAGCAGCACAGGACAGGGGGCTGCTGGCTACACCTTC.

This clonotype showed up just a few times. The chain uses TRBV20-1 and TRBJ2-3, with D perhaps TRBD2 (5 bases). This CDR3 is 15 amino acids long. CDR1 is DFQATT, CDR2 SNEGSKA, per germline (reference sequence). V gave up 1 base and J gave up 0 bases, with 11 bases separating them. CDR3 sequence: CSARGGQSSTDTQYF. CDR3 in DNA: TGCAGTGCTAGAGGAGGGCAGTCTAGCACAGATACGCAGTATTTT.

This clonotype was seen a few times. The CDR3 DNA is TGTGCCACCAGTGGGGGTGAAAAACTGTTTTTT. Its translation is CATSGGEKLFF. This chain joins TRBV24-1 and TRBJ1-4, with no clear D. The CDR3 is 11 residues long. Per the germline V gene, CDR1 is KGHDR and CDR2 is SFDVKD. V was cut by 5 bases and J by 7 bases, with 4 bases left in between.

The table lists this clonotype with many counts. V is TRBV5-1 and J is TRBJ1-2, with TRBD1 matching 8 bases. CDR1 and CDR2 from the germline V gene are SGHRS and YFSETQ. After removal of 0 bases from V and 4 bases from J, the junction contained 2 bases not matched to a gene. The CDR3 extends over 14 amino acids. CDR3 residues: CASSLEGQVYGYTF. For the CDR3, the DNA is TGCGCCAGCAGCTTGGAGGGACAGGTCTATGGCTACACCTTC.

This clonotype appeared many times. J is TRBJ2-1 and V is TRBV5-4, with TRBD2 identical over 8 bases. The CDR3 sequence is 16 residues long. The germline V gene has CDR1 SGHNT and CDR2 YYREEE (reference sequence). V was clipped by 3 bases and J by 4 bases; unmatched bases: 9. CDR3: CASSSQTGGAYNEQFF. The CDR3 DNA reads as TGTGCCAGCAGCTCCCAAACCGGGGGGGCTTACAATGAGCAGTTCTTC.

This clonotype has just a few counts. This chain joins TRBV7-2 and TRBJ2-3, with D possibly matching TRBD2 (5 bases). The CDR3 totals 16 residues. Trimming took off 5 bases at V and 0 bases at J, with 15 bases between the two ends. CDR1 SGHTA and CDR2 FQGNSA come from the germline V gene. The CDR3 region is CASSQETISSTDTQYF. In DNA form, the CDR3 reads TGTGCCAGCAGCCAAGAGACTATTTCTAGCACAGATACGCAGTATTTT.

J is TRBJ2-5 and V is TRBV9, with unresolved D. CDR1 SGDLS and CDR2 YYNGEE come from the germline V gene. The CDR3 extends over 13 amino acids. V lost 1 base to trimming and J lost 5 bases, with 9 bases between them. Here the CDR3 reads CASSVSTAETQYF. CDR3 DNA sequence: TGTGCCAGCAGCGTAAGCACGGCGGAGACCCAGTACTTC.

This clonotype was found many times. This sequence joins TRBV18 and TRBJ1-4; D not certain. The CDR3 totals 13 residues. Germline V gene data show CDR1 as KGHSH and CDR2 as LQKENI. Between the trimmed V and J ends, which lost 2 bases and 7 bases, there was a span of 8 bases. In nucleotides, the CDR3 is TGTGCCAGCTCACCAGGAGTGGGTGAAAAACTGTTTTTT. It is translated as CASSPGVGEKLFF.

This clonotype was counted only a few times. The J gene is TRBJ2-7, the V gene TRBV5-1; 8 bases align to TRBD1. The ends lost 4 bases at V and 3 bases at J; junction bases unmatched: 6. Germline assignment: CDR1 SGHRS and CDR2 YFSETQ. The CDR3 has 14 residues. DNA of the CDR3: TGCGCCAGCAGCCCCGGACAGGGCTACTACGAGCAGTACTTC. This encodes CASSPGQGYYEQYF.

The rearrangement uses TRBV11-2 and TRBJ2-1, with 9 nucleotides matching TRBD2. Looked up from germline, CDR1 is SGHAT and CDR2 is FQNNGV. The CDR3 spans 15 residues. The V gene end was trimmed by 3 bases and the J gene end by 4 bases; junction bases not matched to a gene: 4. The CDR3 bases are TGTGCCAGCAGCTTCTCCGCGGGGGGGTACAATGAGCAGTTCTTC. This translates into CASSFSAGGYNEQFF.

This chain joins TRBV4-3 and TRBJ2-7, with D tentatively TRBD1 (5 bases). V shed 4 bases and J shed 5 bases, with 15 bases lying between them. This CDR3 region has 14 residues. The germline V gene has CDR1 LGHNA and CDR2 YSLEER. CDR3 bases: TGCGCCAGCAGCCGGGGTCTGGCCAGGGACGAGCAGTACTTC. This gives the protein CASSRGLARDEQYF.

The chain carries TRBV5-6 and TRBJ2-1; D is unresolved. CDR3 length equals 11 residues. Trimming removed 2 bases at V and 10 bases at J, with 7 bases between. Germline lookup yields CDR1 SGHDT and CDR2 YYEEEE. The CDR3 DNA follows: TGTGCCAGCAGCTTCGAGAGGGAGCAGTTCTTC. Its protein is CASSFEREQFF.

A note on this clonotype: The limits of the CDR3 on the DNA are not certain, so only TCRdb's listed CDR3 is given. The chain recombines TRBV6-2 or TRBV6-3 with TRBJ2-1; the D call of TRBD2 is as the table states it, not checked on the DNA. Ends included, the CDR3 has 14 residues. Germline CDR1 and CDR2: MNHEY and SVGEGT. The CDR3 is CASSSSGTSNEQFF.

This clonotype was seen only a few times. The chain links TRBV7-9 to TRBJ2-2, with D perhaps TRBD1 (5 bases). Trimming left V 4 bases short and J 6 bases short, with 12 bases between. This CDR3 has 14 amino acids. Germline CDR1 SEHNR, CDR2 FQNEAQ (reference sequence). The DNA for the CDR3 is TGTGCCAGCAGCTCAGTAGCAGGGTCCGGGGAGCTGTTTTTT. As protein: CASSSVAGSGELFF.

This rearrangement joins TRBV18 to TRBJ1-1; tentatively, D is TRBD1 (6 bases). Germline V lookup: CDR1 KGHSH, CDR2 LQKENI. This CDR3 is 16 amino acids long. Trimming took off 0 bases at V and 5 bases at J, with 16 bases between the two ends. The CDR3 DNA reads as TGTGCCAGCTCACCACCAGGCGGGGGGCTTTGGACTGAAGCTTTCTTT. It specifies CASSPPGGGLWTEAFF.

The sample holds a few counts of this clonotype. The genes are TRBV6-6 and TRBJ2-3; 13 bases match TRBD2. CDR1 is MNHNY and CDR2 is SVGAGI in the germline V gene (reference sequence). V dropped 7 bases and J dropped 7; count of bases not matched to a gene: 5. The CDR3 totals 14 residues. CDR3 loop: CASTGTSGAYTQYF. CDR3 DNA sequence: TGTGCCAGCACCGGGACTAGCGGGGCGTATACGCAGTATTTT.

This clonotype was seen many times. The chain carries TRBV6-5 and TRBJ2-4; D perhaps matches TRBD1 (5 bases). CDR1 MNHEY and CDR2 SVGAGI come from the germline V gene. The CDR3 is 11 amino acids. The germline V and J ends were trimmed by 7 bases and 8 bases, with 9 bases remaining between them. The CDR3 DNA follows: TGTGCCAGCACTCAGGGCGACATTCAGTACTTC. This sequence encodes CASTQGDIQYF.

This chain uses TRBV12-3 or TRBV12-4 with TRBJ2-2, with 8 bases that match TRBD2. The CDR3 is 17 amino acids. The V and J ends lost 8 bases and 4 bases, in that order; junction bases with no gene match: 15. This chain's CDR3 is CASVPFSGALGTGELFF. In DNA form, the CDR3 reads TGTGCCAGCGTACCCTTTAGCGGGGCCCTGGGCACCGGGGAGCTGTTTTTT.

This clonotype was observed a few times. J is TRBJ2-1 and V is TRBV4-1, with 11 bases lining up with TRBD2. Germline values: CDR1 MGHRA, CDR2 YSYEKL. V trimming: 1 base; J trimming: 9 bases; junction bases outside the gene matches: 5. The CDR3 is 15 amino acids. The DNA of the CDR3 is TGCGCCAGCAGCCAAGGACTAGCGGGGAAGGGTGAGCAGTTCTTC. It specifies CASSQGLAGKGEQFF.